The present TCR beta chain was sequenced within a study of cytomegalovirus exposure and HLA in healthy donors. Study overall: Some 85 million unique TCRs, all from HLA-typed donors, were included in an early release of the data. Genetic ancestry analysis placed about 84% of the 398 donors that were genotyped in the Caucasian-associated cluster. Study findings and constraints: Researchers counted 180 or so TCR beta chains as cytomegalovirus-associated.

The PCR used 60 Vbeta and 13 Jbeta primers. Libraries were prepared by immunoSEQ multiplex PCR; TCRdb keeps only in-frame clonotypes and omits some of them. The sample yields under 250,000 clones, approximately 80% seen once. The trim removed 5 bases at V and 2 bases at J, leaving 5 bases unmatched. Germline assignment: CDR1 SEHNR and CDR2 FQNEAQ (reference sequence). This CDR3 comprises 14 residues. A word on this clone: Its specificity is unknown.

Sequenced input: PBMCs. The chain joins TRBV7-9 to TRBJ1-2; TRBD1 agrees at 7 bases. This receptor was taken from a woman in her twenties or thirties in good health and CMV-seronegative. CDR3 protein: CASSPGTANYGYTF. As DNA, the CDR3 is TGTGCCAGCAGCCCCGGGACAGCAAACTATGGCTACACCTTC.